The 12 T cell receptor beta chains below come from one sample, sequenced in a study of OX40 agonist ivuxolimab in advanced cancers. Profiling relied on immunoSEQ multiplex PCR, and the TCRdb table lists in-frame clones only, not all of them. There are over 55,000 clones in the sample; about 79% occur only once, and 2% to 3% lies in the top ten. The source material was CD4+ or CD8+ T cells sorted from blood, sampled in a trial of the OX40 agonist ivuxolimab. Receptors originate from an adult with an advanced solid tumor such as melanoma, head and neck, liver or kidney cancer.

The chain links TRBV6-5 to TRBJ1-1; no clear D gene. The CDR3 is 12 amino acids. CDR1 and CDR2 from the germline V gene are MNHEY and SVGAGI. V dropped 5 bases and J dropped 12 bases, with 16 bases sitting between them. CDR3: CASSQYPGVPFF. CDR3 DNA: TGTGCCAGCAGTCAATACCCCGGCGTACCTTTCTTT.

The chain joins TRBV19 to TRBJ2-7; 7 positions agree with TRBD1. CDR3 length: 14 residues. The ends lost 4 bases at V and 3 bases at J; junction bases unmatched: 6. Germline V lookup: CDR1 LNHDA, CDR2 SQIVND (reference sequence). The CDR3 DNA reads as TGTGCCAGTAGTAGACAGGGTTGGGGCTACGAGCAGTACTTC. Translating gives CASSRQGWGYEQYF. Variable domain in full (rest from reference TRBV19 and TRBJ2-7): DGGITQSPKYLFRKEGQNVTLSCEQNLNHDAMYWYRQDPGQGLRLIYYSQIVNDFQKGDIAEGYSVSREKKESFPLTVTSAQKNPTAFYLCASSRQGWGYEQYFGPGTRLTVT.

The rearrangement uses TRBV27 and TRBJ1-2, with D hard to call. V lost 4 bases and J 4 bases, leaving 19 bases between the germline ends. The germline V gene has CDR1 MNHEY and CDR2 SMNVEV (reference sequence). There are 16 residues in the CDR3. The CDR3 here is CASSYLPRGPSYGYTF. The CDR3, as DNA: TGTGCCAGCAGTTACCTACCTCGCGGACCGAGCTATGGCTACACCTTC.

The chain combines TRBV11-3 with TRBJ2-2, with 8 bases that match TRBD1. The germline CDR1 and CDR2 sequences are SGHNT and YENEEA. J was trimmed by 5 bases and V by 5 bases; bases with no gene match: 19. The CDR3 sequence is 19 residues long. The CDR3 sequence: CASSTRTGTDQGITGELFF. In DNA form, the CDR3 reads TGTGCCAGCAGCACCCGGACAGGGACGGATCAGGGAATTACCGGGGAGCTGTTTTTT.

J is TRBJ1-3 and V is TRBV5-4; D uncertain. This CDR3 is built from 14 residues. The V gene's germline CDR1 is SGHNT and CDR2 YYREEE (reference sequence). V gave up 2 bases and J gave up 4 bases, with 10 bases separating them. CDR3 nucleotides: TGTGCCAGCAGCTTACCGGGAAAGGGAAACACCATATATTTT. Its translation is CASSLPGKGNTIYF.

The chain uses TRBV5-1 and TRBJ1-2; D remains ambiguous. Per germline, CDR1 SGHRS and CDR2 YFSETQ. The germline V and J ends were trimmed by 0 bases and 2 bases, with 8 bases remaining between them. The CDR3 spans 14 residues. The CDR3: CASSLGRINYGYTF. CDR3 nucleotide sequence: TGCGCCAGCAGCTTGGGCCGCATCAACTATGGCTACACCTTC.

This chain uses TRBV28 with TRBJ2-5, with D maybe TRBD1 (6 bases). The CDR3 extends over 14 amino acids. With 2 bases removed from V and 4 bases from J, the gap between germline ends came to 11 bases. The V gene's germline CDR1 is MDHEN and CDR2 SYDVKM. The CDR3 is CASSLDRIVETQYF. The CDR3 bases are TGTGCCAGCAGTTTAGACAGGATCGTAGAGACCCAGTACTTC.

V gene TRBV25-1 combines with J gene TRBJ1-4; 9 bases are a match to TRBD1. The germline gives CDR1 MGHDK, CDR2 SYGVNS. V trimming: 3 bases; J trimming: 8 bases; junction bases outside the gene matches: 7. CDR3 size: 15 residues. This chain's CDR3 is CASSDWTGAGEKLFF. In DNA, the CDR3 is TGTGCCAGCAGTGACTGGACAGGGGCAGGAGAAAAACTGTTTTTT.

The chain has TRBV7-8 and TRBJ2-3; D uncertain. Germline loops: CDR1 SGHVS, CDR2 FQNEAQ. The CDR3 has 14 residues. V was cut by 2 bases and J by 0 bases, with 6 bases left in between. This chain's CDR3 is CASSLTDSTDTQYF. The CDR3 nucleotides are TGTGCCAGCAGCTTAACCGACAGCACAGATACGCAGTATTTT.

The rearrangement joins TRBV19 to TRBJ1-2, with 7 nucleotides matching TRBD1. Per germline, CDR1 LNHDA and CDR2 SQIVND (reference sequence). The CDR3 loop spans 13 amino acids. With V trimmed by 10 bases and J by 8 bases, 13 bases remained unmatched. The CDR3 sequence: CATFRGTADGYTF. In DNA, the CDR3 is TGTGCCACATTTCGCGGGACAGCGGACGGCTACACCTTC.

This clone appeared a single time. The chain joins TRBV7-9 to TRBJ2-1, with 10 nucleotides matching TRBD2. Germline V lookup: CDR1 SEHNR, CDR2 FQNEAQ (reference sequence). This CDR3 contains 19 residues. The junction had 15 bases not matched to a gene; V was cut back by 0 bases and J by 7 bases. The CDR3 region is CASSLAAGLAGGQENEQFF. As DNA, the CDR3 is TGTGCCAGCAGCTTAGCGGCCGGGTTAGCGGGGGGACAAGAGAATGAGCAGTTCTTC.

This clone has a handful of counts. The CDR3 is CASMVGQRQETQYF. As DNA, the CDR3 is TGCGCCAGCATGGTGGGGCAGCGCCAAGAGACCCAGTACTTC. This sequence joins TRBV5-1 and TRBJ2-5; D possibly corresponds to TRBD1 (5 bases). This CDR3 comprises 14 residues. Trimming pared 6 bases from V and 1 base from J, leaving 13 bases between. In germline, CDR1 is SGHRS, CDR2 YFSETQ.